The 10 T cell receptor beta chains presented below share a single source sample, sequenced in a study of T cells in localized non-small cell lung cancer. The table came from immunoSEQ multiplex PCR; TCRdb's copy has only in-frame clones and leaves some out. The sample includes about 20,000 clones, approximately 87% of them seen just once. Here the sequenced sample was PBMCs, taken before any cancer treatment. The receptors come from a man between 40 and 75 years old with stage II squamous cell lung carcinoma.

The J gene is TRBJ1-2, the V gene TRBV6-5; D uncertain. Germline values: CDR1 MNHEY, CDR2 SVGAGI. V lost 7 bases and J 4 bases, leaving 13 bases between the germline ends. The CDR3 loop spans 13 amino acids. The CDR3 DNA follows: TGTGCCAGCACCCAAGACGGAGGCTATGGCTACACCTTC. Protein sequence: CASTQDGGYGYTF.

This chain connects TRBV7-6 to TRBJ1-3; D not resolved. The CDR3 has 14 residues. Trimming removed 5 bases from V and 1 base from J, with 9 bases in between. Germline CDR1 and CDR2: SGHVS and FNYEAQ. The CDR3 DNA reads as TGTGCCAGCAGCCCAGACGGGTCTGGAAACACCATATATTTT. The encoded protein is CASSPDGSGNTIYF. Combining the CDR3 with reference TRBV7-6 and TRBJ1-3 gives the whole variable domain GAGVSQSPRYKVTKRGQDVALRCDPISGHVSLYWYRQALGQGPEFLTYFNYEAQQDKSGLPNDRFSAERPEGSISTLTIQRTEQRDSAMYRCASSPDGSGNTIYFGEGSWLTVV.

The chain joins TRBV18 to TRBJ1-2; perhaps TRBD1 as D (6 bases). The CDR3 consists of 15 residues. Trimming removed 3 bases at V and 0 bases at J, with 11 bases between. In germline, CDR1 is KGHSH, CDR2 LQKENI. This chain's CDR3 is CASSPTGPANYGYTF. The CDR3 DNA reads as TGTGCCAGCTCACCGACAGGCCCAGCTAACTATGGCTACACCTTC.

This clone has more than one count but fewer than ten. At one of its ends the junction is not consistent with the germline gene, which may arise from a read error. The genes are TRBV7-7 and TRBJ2-2, with 10 bases matching TRBD2. The CDR3 has 17 amino acids. From germline, CDR1 is SSHAT and CDR2 FNYEAQ (reference sequence). The CDR3: CASSSGLAETNTGELFF. CDR3 in DNA: TGTGCTAGCAGTTCAGGACTAGCGGAGACCAACACCGGGGAGCTGTTTTTT.

The J gene is TRBJ1-2, the V gene TRBV6-5, with D unclear. V was trimmed by 7 bases and J by 2 bases, leaving 14 bases between them. The CDR3 is 14 amino acids. Germline values: CDR1 MNHEY, CDR2 SVGAGI. The CDR3 region is CASTSGPLNYGYTF. The CDR3 nucleotides are TGTGCCAGCACCAGCGGACCGCTAAACTATGGCTACACCTTC.

V gene TRBV16 combines with J gene TRBJ2-1; 10 bases map to TRBD2. V dropped 0 bases and J dropped 0; count of bases not matched to a gene: 8. Per the germline V gene, CDR1 is KGHSY and CDR2 is FQNENV. The CDR3 covers 19 residues. The CDR3 sequence: CASSQSRGTSESSYNEQFF. CDR3 sequence (DNA): TGTGCCAGCAGCCAATCGAGGGGGACTAGCGAAAGCTCCTACAATGAGCAGTTCTTC.

CDR3 residues: CASKRDGGMNTEAFF. The CDR3 region has the DNA TGTGCCAGCAAGAGGGACGGGGGCATGAACACTGAAGCTTTCTTT. This chain links TRBV6-5 with TRBJ1-1, with TRBD1 as a possible D gene (6 bases). The CDR3 has 15 amino acids. Germline V CDR1 and CDR2: MNHEY, SVGAGI. Trimming stripped 7 bases from V and 0 bases from J, with 15 bases between.

The chain recombines TRBV11-1 with TRBJ2-7; D gene unclear. V was clipped by 5 bases and J by 6 bases, with 17 bases between them. The CDR3 covers 14 residues. Germline V gene data show CDR1 as SGHAT and CDR2 as FQDESV (reference sequence). The CDR3 sequence: CASSASQVYGEQYF. CDR3 DNA: TGTGCCAGCAGCGCTTCCCAGGTTTATGGCGAGCAGTACTTC.

The chain is built from TRBV10-2 and TRBJ2-2; 10 bases line up with TRBD1. Germline V gene lookup returns CDR1 WSHSY and CDR2 SAAADI. V trimming: 0 bases; J trimming: 5 bases; junction bases outside the gene matches: 3. This CDR3 contains 16 residues. Here the CDR3 DNA reads TGCGCCAGCAGTGAGTCAGGGGACAGGGGAACCGGGGAGCTGTTTTTT. This translates into CASSESGDRGTGELFF.

The rearrangement links TRBV2 to TRBJ2-1; 12 bases map to TRBD2. From germline, CDR1 is SNHLY and CDR2 FYNNEI. The CDR3 consists of 17 residues. The ends lost 5 bases at V and 4 bases at J; junction bases unmatched: 9. DNA for the CDR3: TGTGCCAGCAGTCTACTAGCGGGAGGACAGTTTTACAATGAGCAGTTCTTC. Translated: CASSLLAGGQFYNEQFF.